These 32 T cell receptor beta chains were sequenced from one sample in a study of T cell responses to AZD1222 COVID-19 vaccine. Assay used: immunoSEQ multiplex PCR; TCRdb lists only in-frame clones, some missing. The sample lists about 120,000 clones; over 75% were seen once. The specimen was peripheral blood, collected on day 0 of AZD1222 vaccination. The receptors were gathered from an adult in good health.

The table lists this clone with a count of one. J is TRBJ2-5 and V is TRBV7-9, with 7 bases fitting TRBD2. The CDR3 covers 16 residues. Losses at the gene ends were 7 bases for V and 0 bases for J; bases not matched to a gene: 11. Germline CDR1 reads SEHNR; CDR2 reads FQNEAQ (reference sequence). CDR3 region: CASTSAGTTHQETQYF. The CDR3, as DNA: TGTGCCAGCACCTCAGCCGGGACTACCCACCAAGAGACCCAGTACTTC.

V usage is TRBV27 and J usage is TRBJ2-7; D unclear. The CDR3 runs to 13 residues. CDR1 is MNHEY, CDR2 SMNVEV, per germline (reference sequence). The germline V and J ends were trimmed by 3 bases and 7 bases, with 13 bases remaining between them. CDR3 loop: CASSFLSHGEQYF. The DNA of the CDR3 is TGTGCCAGCAGTTTTTTGTCGCATGGTGAGCAGTACTTC.

V usage is TRBV7-3 and J usage is TRBJ2-2; D is undetermined. Germline CDR1 is SGHTA and CDR2 is FQGTGA. The V and J ends lost 5 bases and 4 bases respectively, with 8 bases between them. CDR3 length: 13 residues. The CDR3 DNA reads as TGTGCCAGCAGCCCGACTTTCACCGGGGAGCTGTTTTTT. This sequence encodes CASSPTFTGELFF.

The V call is TRBV6-1, the J call TRBJ2-3, with TRBD2 as a possible D gene (6 bases). The CDR3 sequence is 16 residues long. Germline values: CDR1 MNHNS, CDR2 SASEGT. V dropped 1 base and J dropped 3 bases, with 14 bases sitting between them. The CDR3 DNA is TGTGCCAGCAGTGAAGGTATTAGCGGTCGGACAGATACGCAGTATTTT. Amino acid sequence: CASSEGISGRTDTQYF.

V gene TRBV9 combines with J gene TRBJ2-7, with TRBD2 identical over 9 bases. In germline, CDR1 is SGDLS, CDR2 YYNGEE. There are 15 residues in the CDR3. Trimming at V came to 4 bases and at J to 4 bases, leaving 9 bases not matched to a gene. In DNA, the CDR3 is TGTGCCAGCAGCCCGCGAGCGGGGGGTGATTACGAGCAGTACTTC. Its protein product is CASSPRAGGDYEQYF.

This clone appeared once. The rearrangement uses TRBV13 and TRBJ2-5, with 7 bases identical to TRBD2. The CDR3 covers 14 residues. The V and J ends lost 5 bases and 4 bases, in that order; junction bases with no gene match: 7. In germline, CDR1 is PRHDT, CDR2 FYEKMQ (reference sequence). CDR3 loop: CASSPRLAGETQYF. CDR3 sequence (DNA): TGTGCCAGCAGCCCCAGACTAGCCGGAGAGACCCAGTACTTC.

The rearrangement joins TRBV12-2 to TRBJ2-5; the table's D call, TRBD2, was not checked against the DNA. TRBV12-2 is a pseudogene. The CDR3 consists of 18 residues. CDR3 DNA sequence: TGTGCAAGTCGCACCAAAACCGGGACTAGCGGGTTGCAAGAGACCCAGTACTTC. It is translated as CASRTKTGTSGLQETQYF.

J is TRBJ1-1 and V is TRBV11-3; D is uncertain. V lost 5 bases to trimming and J lost 5 bases, with 12 bases between them. The CDR3 contains 13 residues. CDR1 is SGHNT and CDR2 is YENEEA in the germline V gene. CDR3 sequence: CASSPNLVTEAFF. The CDR3 coding sequence is TGTGCCAGCAGCCCGAATCTTGTTACTGAAGCTTTCTTT. Together with reference TRBV11-3 and TRBJ1-1, the CDR3 gives the full variable domain: EAGVVQSPRYKIIEKKQPVAFWCNPISGHNTLYWYLQNLGQGPELLIRYENEEAVDDSQLPKDRFSAERLKGVDSTLKIQPAELGDSAVYLCASSPNLVTEAFFGQGTRLTVV.

The chain couples TRBV15 to TRBJ1-2; 10 nucleotides agree with TRBD1. The CDR3 covers 14 residues. V was clipped by 4 bases and J by 3 bases; unmatched bases: 2. Germline CDR1 and CDR2: LNHNV and YYDKDF (reference sequence). This CDR3 reads CATSKGTGDYGYTF. The CDR3 DNA is TGTGCCACCAGCAAAGGGACAGGGGACTATGGCTACACCTTC.

This chain connects TRBV12-3 or TRBV12-4 to TRBJ1-2; 7 bases line up with TRBD1. The CDR3 is 13 residues long. Losses at the gene ends were 4 bases for V and 6 bases for J; bases not matched to a gene: 5. CDR3 in DNA: TGTGCCAGCAGTTCGACAGGGAATGATGGCTACACCTTC. Encoded protein: CASSSTGNDGYTF.

The count of this clone is one. The V and J genes are TRBV18 and TRBJ1-5; the D gene is possibly TRBD1 (6 bases). The V end lost 3 bases, the J end lost 7 bases, and 10 bases lay between the germline ends. Germline V gene sequence: CDR1 KGHSH, CDR2 LQKENI. This CDR3 region has 13 residues. The CDR3 DNA reads as TGTGCCAGCTCACCCCGGACAGACCAGCCCCAGCATTTT. It specifies CASSPRTDQPQHF.

The chain combines TRBV28 with TRBJ1-5; D gene uncertain. Germline V CDR1 and CDR2: MDHEN, SYDVKM. Trimming pared 4 bases from V and 5 bases from J, leaving 9 bases between. The CDR3 is 13 residues long. CDR3 sequence (DNA): TGTGCCAGCAGTTCTGTGGGATATCAGCCCCAGCATTTT. The encoded protein is CASSSVGYQPQHF.

The V gene is TRBV5-1, the J gene TRBJ1-3; no clear D. The CDR3 spans 15 residues. From germline, CDR1 is SGHRS and CDR2 YFSETQ. V dropped 4 bases and J dropped 0 bases, with 11 bases sitting between them. The CDR3 loop is CASSPGVNSGNTIYF. DNA of the CDR3: TGCGCCAGCAGCCCTGGGGTGAACTCTGGAAACACCATATATTTT.

V is TRBV28 and J is TRBJ1-2; no firm D call. V was cut by 2 bases and J by 2 bases, with 3 bases left in between. Germline V gene lookup returns CDR1 MDHEN and CDR2 SYDVKM. The CDR3 runs to 12 residues. CDR3 sequence: CASSLQNYGYTF. CDR3 DNA: TGTGCCAGCAGTTTACAGAACTATGGCTACACCTTC.

The CDR3 nucleotides are TGTGCCAGCAGTTACGTTTCAGGGTTAAGATCTGAAGCTTTCTTT. Its protein product is CASSYVSGLRSEAFF. V usage is TRBV6-5 and J usage is TRBJ1-1; maybe TRBD1 (5 bases). Trimming stripped 2 bases from V and 6 bases from J, with 16 bases between. The CDR3 extends over 15 amino acids. Germline lookup yields CDR1 MNHEY and CDR2 SVGAGI.

The chain joins TRBV5-1 to TRBJ2-7; 10 nucleotides align to TRBD1. The J segment lost 6 bases and the V segment lost 1 base, leaving 7 bases of the junction unmatched. This CDR3 is built from 15 residues. Germline values: CDR1 SGHRS, CDR2 YFSETQ. CDR3 coding DNA: TGCGCCAGCAGCTTGCGACAGGGGGCTAAGAGCGAGCAGTACTTC. This codes for CASSLRQGAKSEQYF.

The chain is built from TRBV29-1 and TRBJ1-3; 7 nucleotides align to TRBD1. Germline CDR1 is SQVTM and CDR2 is ANQGSEA. The CDR3 covers 14 residues. V was pared by 2 bases and J by 4 bases, with 5 bases of the junction left unmatched. The CDR3 spells CSVENRDRGNTIYF. The CDR3 DNA reads TGCAGCGTTGAAAACCGGGACAGAGGAAACACCATATATTTT.

V gene TRBV9 combines with J gene TRBJ1-1; maybe TRBD1 (6 bases). This CDR3 has 14 amino acids. Germline CDR1 SGDLS, CDR2 YYNGEE. Trimming removed 4 bases from V and 0 bases from J, with 10 bases in between. For the CDR3, the DNA is TGTGCCAGCAGCCGGGACACCCTGAACACTGAAGCTTTCTTT. Protein sequence: CASSRDTLNTEAFF. The full variable domain, completed using reference TRBV9 and TRBJ1-1, is DSGVTQTPKHLITATGQRVTLRCSPRSGDLSVYWYQQSLDQGLQFLIQYYNGEERAKGNILERFSAQQFPDLHSELNLSSLELGDSALYFCASSRDTLNTEAFFGQGTRLTVV.

J is TRBJ2-7 and V is TRBV5-4; 8 nucleotides line up with TRBD1. CDR1 is SGHNT and CDR2 is YYREEE in the germline V gene (reference sequence). V dropped 2 bases and J dropped 0; count of bases not matched to a gene: 1. This CDR3 spans 14 amino acids. The chain's CDR3 is CASSFGTGSYEQYF. CDR3 sequence (DNA): TGTGCCAGCAGCTTCGGGACAGGCTCCTACGAGCAGTACTTC. Complete variable domain (other parts from reference TRBV5-4 and TRBJ2-7): ETGVTQSPTHLIKTRGQQVTLRCSSQSGHNTVSWYQQALGQGPQFIFQYYREEENGRGNFPPRFSGLQFPNYSSELNVNALELDDSALYLCASSFGTGSYEQYFGPGTRLTVT.

The chain has TRBV7-9 and TRBJ2-5; a weak D match, TRBD1 (6 bases). The CDR3 has 14 amino acids. Germline CDR1 is SEHNR and CDR2 is FQNEAQ (reference sequence). V was cut by 2 bases and J by 4 bases, with 11 bases left in between. CDR3 bases: TGTGCCAGCAGCTTAAATCAGGGGCGAGAGACCCAGTACTTC. Protein sequence: CASSLNQGRETQYF.

The rearrangement uses TRBV5-1 and TRBJ2-3; 9 bases line up with TRBD2. The CDR3 runs 17 residues. Trimming at V came to 3 bases and at J to 2 bases, leaving 10 bases not matched to a gene. CDR1 is SGHRS, CDR2 YFSETQ, per germline. DNA for the CDR3: TGCGCCAGCAGCTCAGGGGCTAGCGGGATATACACAGATACGCAGTATTTT. This codes for CASSSGASGIYTDTQYF. Variable domain in full (rest from reference TRBV5-1 and TRBJ2-3): KAGVTQTPRYLIKTRGQQVTLSCSPISGHRSVSWYQQTPGQGLQFLFEYFSETQRNKGNFPGRFSGRQFSNSRSEMNVSTLELGDSALYLCASSSGASGIYTDTQYFGPGTRLTVL.

The chain has TRBV6-5 and TRBJ2-3; 10 nucleotides match TRBD2. This CDR3 has 14 residues. Germline trimming cut 6 bases from V and 7 bases from J; bases unmatched to any gene: 7. Germline lookup yields CDR1 MNHEY and CDR2 SVGAGI. CDR3 sequence reads: CASRQAGGSHTQYF. The CDR3 coding sequence is TGTGCCAGCAGGCAAGCGGGGGGGTCCCATACGCAGTATTTT.

To note about this clone: Other DNA sequences in the sample encode the same CDR3. The chain joins TRBV30 to TRBJ1-5; 11 nucleotides line up with TRBD1. This CDR3 region has 13 residues. Germline V gene lookup returns CDR1 GTSNPN and CDR2 SVGIG (reference sequence). V lost 5 bases to trimming and J lost 4 bases; unmatched junction nucleotides: 1. The chain's CDR3 is CAWGTGGNQPQHF. Here the CDR3 DNA reads TGTGCCTGGGGGACAGGGGGAAATCAGCCCCAGCATTTT. The whole variable domain, filled in from reference TRBV30 and TRBJ1-5, reads SQTIHQWPATLVQPVGSPLSLECTVEGTSNPNLYWYRQAAGRGLQLLFYSVGIGQISSEVPQNLSASRPQDRQFILSSKKLLLSDSGFYLCAWGTGGNQPQHFGDGTRLSIL.

The chain combines TRBV7-8 with TRBJ1-1; D is undetermined. Germline assignment: CDR1 SGHVS and CDR2 FQNEAQ. With 1 base removed from V and 10 bases from J, the gap between germline ends came to 13 bases. The length of the CDR3 is 13 residues. CDR3 DNA: TGTGCCAGCAGCTTAGAGGGATATGGGGTAGCTTTCTTT. Amino acid sequence: CASSLEGYGVAFF.

The chain uses TRBV7-9 and TRBJ1-5; D gene ambiguous. The length of the CDR3 is 16 residues. Germline CDR1 SEHNR, CDR2 FQNEAQ (reference sequence). Deletions cut 1 base from V and 0 bases from J, with 10 bases between. The CDR3 DNA is TGTGCCAGCAGCTTAGGTAGCCCGGATAGCAATCAGCCCCAGCATTTT. It encodes CASSLGSPDSNQPQHF.

The rearrangement links TRBV5-1 to TRBJ2-5; 8 bases line up with TRBD2. The germline CDR1 and CDR2 sequences are SGHRS and YFSETQ. With V trimmed by 0 bases and J by 5 bases, 9 bases remained unmatched. The CDR3 runs 16 residues. DNA of the CDR3: TGCGCCAGCAGCTTGGAATCGGCGGGAGGTGGGGAGACCCAGTACTTC. This sequence encodes CASSLESAGGGETQYF.

This chain uses TRBV27 with TRBJ1-2; the match to TRBD1 covers 9 bases. The length of the CDR3 is 17 residues. Germline assignment: CDR1 MNHEY and CDR2 SMNVEV (reference sequence). V gave up 2 bases and J gave up 6 bases; unmatched junction bases: 13. The CDR3 protein is CASSLDLNRGRRDGYTF. The CDR3 DNA sequence: TGTGCCAGCAGTTTAGATCTAAACAGGGGGCGAAGAGATGGCTACACCTTC.

J is TRBJ1-2 and V is TRBV7-9; 9 nucleotides match TRBD1. Trimming at V came to 7 bases and at J to 8 bases, leaving 8 bases not matched to a gene. Per germline, CDR1 SEHNR and CDR2 FQNEAQ (reference sequence). The length of the CDR3 is 13 residues. The CDR3 spells CASIAQGAGGYTF. The CDR3 DNA reads TGTGCCAGCATCGCACAGGGGGCCGGCGGCTACACCTTC.

The genes are TRBV5-6 and TRBJ1-5; D gene uncertain. Germline V gene sequence: CDR1 SGHDT, CDR2 YYEEEE. The CDR3 is 16 amino acids. V was trimmed by 5 bases and J by 4 bases, leaving 19 bases between them. The CDR3 protein is CASRAWGEAYNQPQHF. The CDR3, as DNA: TGTGCCAGCAGGGCCTGGGGAGAGGCGTATAATCAGCCCCAGCATTTT.

V usage is TRBV18 and J usage is TRBJ1-2; maybe TRBD1 (5 bases). This CDR3 is built from 14 residues. Trimming pared 4 bases from V and 4 bases from J, leaving 13 bases between. Germline CDR1 and CDR2: KGHSH and LQKENI. CDR3 nucleotides: TGTGCCAGCTCACACGACCTAAGGGGCTATGGCTACACCTTC. Translation gives CASSHDLRGYGYTF.

J is TRBJ2-1 and V is TRBV4-2; 12 positions agree with TRBD2. The junction had 6 bases not matched to a gene; V was cut back by 0 bases and J by 6 bases. Germline values: CDR1 LGHNA, CDR2 YNFKEQ. This CDR3 spans 17 amino acids. For the CDR3, the DNA is TGTGCCAGCAGCCAAGAGACTAGCGGGGGCGGGGCCAATGAGCAGTTCTTC. Protein sequence: CASSQETSGGGANEQFF.

V and J are TRBV5-1 and TRBJ1-2; a possible D gene is TRBD1 (6 bases). Germline loops: CDR1 SGHRS, CDR2 YFSETQ. The CDR3 contains 15 residues. The V end lost 0 bases, the J end lost 7 bases, and 16 bases lay between the germline ends. This CDR3 is CASSLAGQGYGGYTF. For the CDR3, the DNA is TGCGCCAGCAGCTTGGCCGGTCAGGGGTACGGTGGCTACACCTTC.